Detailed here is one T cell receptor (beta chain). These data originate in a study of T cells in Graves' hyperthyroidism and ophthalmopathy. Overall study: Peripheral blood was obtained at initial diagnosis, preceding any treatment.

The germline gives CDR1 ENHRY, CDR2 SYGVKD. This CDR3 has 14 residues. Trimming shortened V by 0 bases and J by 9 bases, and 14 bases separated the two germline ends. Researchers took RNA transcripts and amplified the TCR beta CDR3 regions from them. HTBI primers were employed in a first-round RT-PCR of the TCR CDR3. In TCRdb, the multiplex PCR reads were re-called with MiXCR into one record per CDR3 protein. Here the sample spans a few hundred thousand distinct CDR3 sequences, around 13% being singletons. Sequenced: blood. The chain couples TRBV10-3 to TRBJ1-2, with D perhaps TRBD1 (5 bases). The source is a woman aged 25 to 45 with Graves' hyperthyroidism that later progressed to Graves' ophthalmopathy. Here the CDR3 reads CAISESGQSGRYTF. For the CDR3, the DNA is TGTGCCATCAGTGAGTCGGGGCAGTCCGGCCGCTACACCTTC.